The sample holds one count of the clone carrying this T cell receptor beta chain. The CDR3 spans 15 residues. Germline V CDR1 and CDR2: MNHEY, SMNVEV (reference sequence). J lost 2 bases, V lost 8 bases, and 6 bases had no gene match. Clones were sequenced by immunoSEQ multiplex PCR, and TCRdb holds only the in-frame ones, with some missing. Among roughly 230,000 clones listed, roughly 84% were seen once. The data are from a study of blood T cell repertoires in COVID-19. Participants had their cohort set by participant-reported clinical history. This TCR was sampled from a man in his fifties who had recovered from COVID-19. The chain carries TRBV27 and TRBJ2-6, with 7 bases lining up with TRBD1. The sample consisted of PBMCs or T cells enriched from blood (not recorded which). This CDR3 is CASRRGGTGANVLTF. The CDR3 bases are TGTGCCAGCCGAAGAGGGGGCACTGGGGCCAACGTCCTGACTTTC.